Reported below is one TCR beta chain. Its specificity is unknown. This record comes from a study of vaccination effects on CD4 cells after COVID-19. Study-level findings and limits: Healthy vaccinees had only 1 of 255 vaccine-induced clones cross-react with common cold coronaviruses. Marked clonal contraction was seen late after vaccination (in both infection- and vaccine-induced clones).

Expansion of antigen-specific CD4+ T cells with viral peptide pools was carried out by the ViraFEST assay before sequencing. At the end of 9 to 11 days of culture, CD4+ T cells were isolated. None of these healthy vaccinees had been infected with SARS-CoV-2 before vaccination. In culture with 10 IU/ml IL-2 and around 10 ug/ml peptides, PBMC were grown at a few million per well. The assay was immunoSEQ multiplex PCR, and TCRdb's table has in-frame clones only and misses some. Of about 41,000 clones listed, roughly 70% were seen once; the top ten hold approximately 24%. The sequence came from a human donor who received a COVID-19 vaccine. Sequenced here: CD4+ T cells from PBMCs cultured with HCoV-OC43 spike peptides, sampled before COVID-19 vaccination. Sample subset: HCoV-OC43 spike overlapping peptide pool stimulation.

As DNA, the CDR3 is TGTGCCACCCCGGCAGGATCTAACTATGGCTACACCTTC. Translation gives CATPAGSNYGYTF. This chain links TRBV2 with TRBJ1-2, with no clear D. The CDR3 has 13 amino acids. The ends were cut back, 10 bases at V and 0 bases at J, with 12 bases in the middle. Germline V gene lookup returns CDR1 SNHLY and CDR2 FYNNEI.